These T cell receptor beta chains were read from a single sample in a study of T cell repertoires in cytomegalovirus infection. For these TCRs, the target antigens are not known. Each CDR3 protein gets one entry after TCRdb re-called the reads with MiXCR. The sample consists of approximately 770,000 distinct CDR3 sequences, under 35% of them appearing once. The material sequenced was cultured CD8+ T cells from PBMCs, taken from culture after CMV antigen stimulation. Every receptor here comes from a human donor in good health (CMV status not recorded). Some clones in this sample may be carry-over from other donors' samples. The CDR3 runs from the conserved cysteine through the conserved F or W. The D gene is left open where the match is weak. The size field is filled for only some rows; it gives once, few, many or a size class.

v_gene	j_gene	d_gene	abundance	CDR3aa	CDR3nt
TRBV19	TRBJ2-3	-	few	CASSTVLGSSTDTQYF	TGTGCCAGTAGTACCGTGCTGGGGTCTAGCACAGATACGCAGTATTTT
TRBV6-6	TRBJ2-2	TRBD2	few	CASRVAGGNTGELFF	TGTGCCAGCAGAGTAGCGGGGGGAAACACCGGGGAGCTGTTTTTT
TRBV4-1	TRBJ1-1	-	-	CASSQGQPTEAFF	TGCGCCAGCAGCCAAGGACAGCCCACTGAAGCTTTCTTT
TRBV7-3	TRBJ2-7	-	-	CASSPREASYEQYF	TGTGCCAGCAGCCCAAGGGAGGCCTCCTACGAGCAGTACTTC
TRBV5-6	TRBJ2-5	TRBD1	-	CASSPGQLFLETQYF	TGTGCCAGCAGCCCGGGACAGTTATTCTTAGAGACCCAGTACTTC
TRBV11-3	TRBJ2-2	TRBD2	many	CASSPRGGAHTGELFF	TGTGCCAGCAGCCCACGCGGGGGGGCCCACACCGGGGAGCTGTTTTTT
TRBV27	TRBJ1-5	-	few	CASSLFYLNQPQHF	TGTGCCAGCAGTTTATTCTACCTCAATCAGCCCCAGCATTTT
TRBV7-6	TRBJ1-4	-	many	CASSSAIGSNEKLFF	TGTGCCAGCAGCAGCGCCATTGGATCTAATGAAAAACTGTTTTTT
TRBV19	TRBJ2-5	-	-	CASSIRILGTQYF	TGTGCCAGTAGTATTAGGATCCTGGGGACCCAGTACTTC
TRBV12-3/TRBV12-4	TRBJ2-5	TRBD1	-	CASRSQGIQETQYF	TGTGCCAGCAGGTCACAGGGGATTCAAGAGACCCAGTACTTC
TRBV6-5	TRBJ1-4	-	-	CASSYSPGKYEKLFF	TGTGCCAGCAGTTACTCGCCAGGAAAGTATGAAAAACTGTTTTTT
TRBV6-2/TRBV6-3	TRBJ2-1	-	-	CASSTQILLKKNEQFF	TGTGCCAGCAGTACTCAGATTCTCCTCAAGAAGAATGAGCAGTTCTTC
TRBV20-1	TRBJ2-1	TRBD1	once	CSAPGRTGNRYNEQFF	TGCAGTGCCCCCGGGCGGACAGGTAATCGATACAATGAGCAGTTCTTC
TRBV7-9	TRBJ1-2	-	few	CASSLMREVSSGYTF	TGTGCCAGCAGCTTAATGAGGGAAGTTTCCTCTGGCTACACCTTC
TRBV6-2/TRBV6-3	TRBJ2-1	TRBD1	-	CASGNPGDRGYNEQFF	TGTGCCAGCGGCAACCCGGGGGACAGGGGTTACAATGAGCAGTTCTTC